This record covers a single TCR beta chain. Its matching antigen is unknown. Data came from immunoSEQ multiplex PCR; TCRdb stores just in-frame clones and leaves some out. The table shows some 460,000 clones, with roughly nine tenths occurring only once. As for treatment: 15 to 20 received Ad26.COV2.S at low or high dose, single or two shots; about 5 received placebo; per-sample allocation not given. All samples were drawn on day 63, counting from the first vaccine or placebo injection. In Boston, an adult donor aged 18-55 years took part. This entry is derived from a study of Ad26.COV2.S vaccination and SARS-CoV-2 variants. Study-wide results and limits: Relative to placebo recipients, vaccine recipients exhibited elevated spike-specific TCR breadth.

Germline CDR1 reads SGHNT; CDR2 reads YYREEE (reference sequence). The CDR3 contains 16 residues. J lost 2 bases, V lost 4 bases, and 9 bases had no gene match. The source is a person aged 18-65 years who received the Ad26.COV2.S COVID-19 vaccine or a placebo. The material was peripheral blood, obtained in a trial of Ad26.COV2.S vaccine versus placebo. This rearrangement joins TRBV5-4 to TRBJ1-1; TRBD1 matches at 9 bases. This CDR3 is CASSLGQGDLNTEAFF. DNA of the CDR3: TGTGCCAGCAGCCTGGGACAGGGCGACCTAAACACTGAAGCTTTCTTT. Complete variable domain (other parts from reference TRBV5-4 and TRBJ1-1): ETGVTQSPTHLIKTRGQQVTLRCSSQSGHNTVSWYQQALGQGPQFIFQYYREEENGRGNFPPRFSGLQFPNYSSELNVNALELDDSALYLCASSLGQGDLNTEAFFGQGTRLTVV.